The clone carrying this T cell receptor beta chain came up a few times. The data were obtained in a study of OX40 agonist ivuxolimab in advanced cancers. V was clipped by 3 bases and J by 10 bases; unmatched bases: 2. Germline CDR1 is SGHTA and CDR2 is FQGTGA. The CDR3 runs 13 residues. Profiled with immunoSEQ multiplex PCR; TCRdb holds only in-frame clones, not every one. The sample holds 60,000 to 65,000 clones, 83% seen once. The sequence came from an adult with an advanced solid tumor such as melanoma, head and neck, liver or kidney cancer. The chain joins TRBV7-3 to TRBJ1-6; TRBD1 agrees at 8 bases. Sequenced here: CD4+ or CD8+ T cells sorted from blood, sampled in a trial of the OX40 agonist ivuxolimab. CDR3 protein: CASSLDRASPLHF. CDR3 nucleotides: TGTGCCAGCAGCTTGGACAGGGCCTCACCCCTCCACTTT.